These 10 T cell receptor beta chains share one sample of origin, sequenced in a study of cytomegalovirus exposure and HLA in healthy donors. Sequenced by immunoSEQ multiplex PCR; TCRdb stores in-frame clones only, minus some. The sample comprises some 150,000 clones, almost 90% of which are singletons, and 7.5% to 8.5% rests with the top ten. The sequenced sample was PBMCs. Receptors were obtained from a woman aged 18-30 years in good health and CMV-seropositive.

This clone was counted only a few times. The V and J genes are TRBV20-1 and TRBJ2-5, with unresolved D. The CDR3 has 11 residues. Deletions cut 5 bases from V and 4 bases from J, with 8 bases between. Germline V gene lookup returns CDR1 DFQATT and CDR2 SNEGSKA (reference sequence). The CDR3 region has the DNA TGCAGTGCTCAACGAGGAGAGACCCAGTACTTC. Translating it yields CSAQRGETQYF.

This chain links TRBV29-1 with TRBJ2-1, with TRBD2 matching 7 bases. The V segment lost 1 base and the J segment 8 bases; nucleotides outside the gene matches: 5. The CDR3 is 13 amino acids. Germline loops: CDR1 SQVTM, CDR2 ANQGSEA. The CDR3 DNA sequence: TGCAGCGTTGAAGTAGGGGCGGGAGATGAGCAGTTCTTC. Its translation is CSVEVGAGDEQFF.

About this clone: One junction end does not reproduce the germline sequence, and a read error may be involved. The V call is TRBV6-5, the J call TRBJ1-6; D gene unclear. The CDR3 is 13 amino acids. The germline CDR1 and CDR2 sequences are MNHEY and SVGAGI. In DNA form, the CDR3 reads TGTGCCAGCAGTTACTCCGATAATTCACCCCTCCACTTT. Protein: CASSYSDNSPLHF.

V and J are TRBV9 and TRBJ2-1, with D tentatively TRBD2 (6 bases). V lost 0 bases and J lost 9, with 10 bases in between. There are 13 residues in the CDR3. The V gene's germline CDR1 is SGDLS and CDR2 YYNGEE. The CDR3 sequence: CASSVGGGAEQFF. DNA for the CDR3: TGTGCCAGCAGCGTAGGGGGCGGGGCTGAGCAGTTCTTC.

The rearrangement joins TRBV18 to TRBJ1-5; 8 bases align to TRBD1. After removal of 0 bases from V and 6 bases from J, the junction contained 7 bases not matched to a gene. The germline CDR1 and CDR2 sequences are KGHSH and LQKENI. This CDR3 has 16 residues. The CDR3 DNA reads TGTGCCAGCTCACCACCGGGAACGACAGGGGTTCAGCCCCAGCATTTT. Protein product: CASSPPGTTGVQPQHF.

The chain carries TRBV19 and TRBJ1-1; 7 bases map to TRBD1. This CDR3 comprises 14 residues. Trimming took 7 bases from V and 1 from J; bases not matched to a gene: 6. From germline, CDR1 is LNHDA and CDR2 SQIVND (reference sequence). The DNA for the CDR3 is TGTGCCAGTACCCCGAGGACAGGGAACACTGAAGCTTTCTTT. Protein sequence: CASTPRTGNTEAFF.

This chain uses TRBV5-1 with TRBJ1-2; 10 bases are a match to TRBD1. Losses at the gene ends were 3 bases for V and 4 bases for J; bases not matched to a gene: 18. CDR1 is SGHRS, CDR2 YFSETQ, per germline. The CDR3 runs to 19 residues. CDR3 protein: CASSSGTGDTLRLLYGYTF. The DNA of the CDR3 is TGCGCCAGCAGCTCCGGGACAGGGGACACCCTACGCCTACTCTATGGCTACACCTTC.

The chain couples TRBV27 to TRBJ2-7; weak D call: TRBD1 (6 bases). V was trimmed by 5 bases and J by 0 bases, leaving 17 bases between them. The CDR3 has 16 residues. Germline assignment: CDR1 MNHEY and CDR2 SMNVEV (reference sequence). The DNA of the CDR3 is TGTGCCAGCAGTAGAAGGGCAGGGGTTTCCTCCTACGAGCAGTACTTC. This encodes CASSRRAGVSSYEQYF.

The chain couples TRBV27 to TRBJ2-7; 14 bases map to TRBD2. CDR3 length: 16 residues. V dropped 4 bases and J dropped 0; count of bases not matched to a gene: 2. Germline values: CDR1 MNHEY, CDR2 SMNVEV (reference sequence). CDR3 in amino acids: CASSSGTSGSSYEQYF. CDR3 DNA sequence: TGTGCCAGCAGTTCTGGGACTAGCGGGAGCTCCTACGAGCAGTACTTC.

For this clone: In the same sample, other DNA sequences code for this CDR3. The rearrangement links TRBV5-1 to TRBJ1-3; possible D gene TRBD1, 6 bases. Germline values: CDR1 SGHRS, CDR2 YFSETQ. CDR3 length equals 14 residues. Trimming removed 4 bases from V and 4 bases from J, with 12 bases in between. As DNA, the CDR3 is TGCGCCAGCAGCGCAGGGGTGGCAGGAAACACCATATATTTT. Translation gives CASSAGVAGNTIYF.